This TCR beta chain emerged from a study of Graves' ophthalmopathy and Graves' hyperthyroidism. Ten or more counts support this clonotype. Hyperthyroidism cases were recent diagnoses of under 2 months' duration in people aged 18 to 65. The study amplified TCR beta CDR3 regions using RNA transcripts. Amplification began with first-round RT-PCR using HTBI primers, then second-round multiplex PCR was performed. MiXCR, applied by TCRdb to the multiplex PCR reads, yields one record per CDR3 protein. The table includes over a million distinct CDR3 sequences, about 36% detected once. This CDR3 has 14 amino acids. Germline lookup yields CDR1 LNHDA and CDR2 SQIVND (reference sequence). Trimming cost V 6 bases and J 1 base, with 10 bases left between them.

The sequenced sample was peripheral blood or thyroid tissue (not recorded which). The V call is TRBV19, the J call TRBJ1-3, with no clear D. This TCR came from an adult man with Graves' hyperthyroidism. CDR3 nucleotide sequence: TGTGCCAGTAGCCGCGCAGGATCTGGAAACACCATATATTTT. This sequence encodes CASSRAGSGNTIYF.